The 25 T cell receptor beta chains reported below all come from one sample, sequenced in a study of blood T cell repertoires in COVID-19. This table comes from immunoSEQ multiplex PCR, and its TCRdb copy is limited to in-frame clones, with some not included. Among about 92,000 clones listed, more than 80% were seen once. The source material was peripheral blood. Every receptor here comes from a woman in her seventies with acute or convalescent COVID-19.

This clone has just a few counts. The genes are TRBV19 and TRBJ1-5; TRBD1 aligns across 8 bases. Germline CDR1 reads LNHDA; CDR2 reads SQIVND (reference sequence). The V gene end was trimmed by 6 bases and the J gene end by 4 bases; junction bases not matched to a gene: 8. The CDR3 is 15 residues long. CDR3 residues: CASSPTGGENQPQHF. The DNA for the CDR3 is TGTGCCAGTAGCCCTACAGGGGGAGAGAATCAGCCCCAGCATTTT.

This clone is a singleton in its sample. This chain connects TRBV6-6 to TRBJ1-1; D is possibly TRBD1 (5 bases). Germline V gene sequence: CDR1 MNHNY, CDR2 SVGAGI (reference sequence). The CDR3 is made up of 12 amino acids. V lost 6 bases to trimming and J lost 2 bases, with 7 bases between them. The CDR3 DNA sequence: TGTGCCAGCAGCCAGGGAAACACTGAAGCTTTCTTT. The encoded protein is CASSQGNTEAFF.

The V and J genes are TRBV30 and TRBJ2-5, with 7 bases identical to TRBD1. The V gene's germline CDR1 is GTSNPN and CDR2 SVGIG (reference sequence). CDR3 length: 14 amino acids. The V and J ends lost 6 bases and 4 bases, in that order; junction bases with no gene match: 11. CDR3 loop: CACSNTGAPETQYF. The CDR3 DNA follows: TGTGCCTGTTCAAACACAGGGGCCCCAGAGACCCAGTACTTC.

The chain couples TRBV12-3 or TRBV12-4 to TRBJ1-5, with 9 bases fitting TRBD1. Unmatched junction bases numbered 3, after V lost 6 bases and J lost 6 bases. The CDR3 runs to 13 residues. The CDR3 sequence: CASRGQGSQPQHF. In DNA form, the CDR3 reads TGTGCCAGCAGGGGACAGGGAAGTCAGCCCCAGCATTTT.

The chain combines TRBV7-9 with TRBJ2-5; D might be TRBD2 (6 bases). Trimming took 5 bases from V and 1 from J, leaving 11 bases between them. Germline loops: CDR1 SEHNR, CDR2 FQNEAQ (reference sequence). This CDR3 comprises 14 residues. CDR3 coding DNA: TGTGCCAGCAGCCGGAGGGCAGGCCAAGAGACCCAGTACTTC. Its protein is CASSRRAGQETQYF.

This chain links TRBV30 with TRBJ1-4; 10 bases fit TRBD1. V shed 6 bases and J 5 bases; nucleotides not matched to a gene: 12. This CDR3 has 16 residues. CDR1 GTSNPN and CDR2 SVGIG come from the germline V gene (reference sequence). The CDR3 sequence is CACKSPPGQGNEKLFF. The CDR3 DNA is TGTGCCTGCAAGAGCCCCCCGGGACAGGGGAATGAAAAACTGTTTTTT.

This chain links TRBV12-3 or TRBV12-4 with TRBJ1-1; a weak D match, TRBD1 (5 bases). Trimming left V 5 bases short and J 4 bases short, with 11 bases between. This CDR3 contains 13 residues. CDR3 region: CASSRNQGTEAFF. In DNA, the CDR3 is TGTGCCAGCAGTCGAAACCAGGGCACTGAAGCTTTCTTT.

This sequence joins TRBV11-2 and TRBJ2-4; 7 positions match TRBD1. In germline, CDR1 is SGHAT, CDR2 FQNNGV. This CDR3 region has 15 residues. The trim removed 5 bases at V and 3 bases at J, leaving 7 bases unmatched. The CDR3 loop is CASSARQGNKNIQYF. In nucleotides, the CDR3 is TGTGCCAGCAGCGCAAGACAGGGAAACAAAAACATTCAGTACTTC.

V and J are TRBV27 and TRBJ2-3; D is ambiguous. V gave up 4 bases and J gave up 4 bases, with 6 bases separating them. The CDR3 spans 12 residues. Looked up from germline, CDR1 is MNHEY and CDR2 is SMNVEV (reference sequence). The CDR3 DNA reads TGTGCCAGCAGTTCCGAGGCAGATACGCAGTATTTT. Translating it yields CASSSEADTQYF.

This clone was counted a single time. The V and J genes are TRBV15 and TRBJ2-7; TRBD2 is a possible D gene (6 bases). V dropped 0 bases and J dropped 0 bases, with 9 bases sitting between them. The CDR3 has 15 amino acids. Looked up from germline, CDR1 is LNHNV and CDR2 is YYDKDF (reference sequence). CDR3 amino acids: CATSRELGGSYEQYF. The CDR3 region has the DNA TGTGCCACCAGCAGAGAGCTCGGGGGCTCCTACGAGCAGTACTTC.

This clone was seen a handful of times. Here the CDR3 reads CASSLHRGQANEKLFF. CDR3 bases: TGTGCCAGCAGCCTGCACAGGGGGCAAGCTAATGAAAAACTGTTTTTT. V is TRBV28 and J is TRBJ1-4; the match to TRBD1 covers 9 bases. The germline V gene has CDR1 MDHEN and CDR2 SYDVKM. The CDR3 has 16 residues. V shed 6 bases, J shed 3 bases, and the junction held 8 bases outside the gene matches.

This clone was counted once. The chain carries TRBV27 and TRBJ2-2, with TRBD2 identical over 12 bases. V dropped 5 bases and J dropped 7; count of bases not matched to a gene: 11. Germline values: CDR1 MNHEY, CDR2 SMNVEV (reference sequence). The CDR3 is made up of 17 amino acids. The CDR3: CASSPSLAGGPGGELFF. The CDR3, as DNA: TGTGCCAGCAGTCCCTCTCTAGCGGGAGGGCCTGGCGGGGAGCTGTTTTTT.

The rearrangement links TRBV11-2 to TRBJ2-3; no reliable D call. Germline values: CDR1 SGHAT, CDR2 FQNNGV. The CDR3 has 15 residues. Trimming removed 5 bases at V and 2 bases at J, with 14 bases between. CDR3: CASSTDQTSTDTQYF. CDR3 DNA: TGTGCCAGCAGCACCGATCAGACATCCACAGATACGCAGTATTTT.

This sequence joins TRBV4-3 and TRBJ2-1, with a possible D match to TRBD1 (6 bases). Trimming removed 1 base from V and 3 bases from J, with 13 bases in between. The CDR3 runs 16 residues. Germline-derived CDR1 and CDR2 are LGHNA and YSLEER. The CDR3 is CASSQGNRDHYNEQFF. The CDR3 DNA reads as TGCGCCAGCAGCCAAGGTAACAGGGACCACTACAATGAGCAGTTCTTC.

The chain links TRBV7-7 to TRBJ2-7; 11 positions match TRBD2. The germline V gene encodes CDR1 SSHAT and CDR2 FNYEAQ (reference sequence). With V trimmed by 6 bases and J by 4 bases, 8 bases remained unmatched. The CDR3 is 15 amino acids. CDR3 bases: TGTGCCAGCAGACTAGCGGGAGTTCTCGTTTACGAGCAGTACTTC. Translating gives CASRLAGVLVYEQYF.

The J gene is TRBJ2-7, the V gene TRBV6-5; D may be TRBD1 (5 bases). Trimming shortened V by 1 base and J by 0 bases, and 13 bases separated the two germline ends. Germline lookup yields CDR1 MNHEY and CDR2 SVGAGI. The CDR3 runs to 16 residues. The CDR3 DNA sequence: TGTGCCAGCAGTTACTTCCGGCCGGACAACTCCTACGAGCAGTACTTC. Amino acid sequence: CASSYFRPDNSYEQYF.

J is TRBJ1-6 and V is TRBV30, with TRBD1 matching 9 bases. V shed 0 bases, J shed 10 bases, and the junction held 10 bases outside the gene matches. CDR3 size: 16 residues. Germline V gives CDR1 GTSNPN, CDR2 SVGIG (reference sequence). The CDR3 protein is CAWSVHVPGQGSPLHF. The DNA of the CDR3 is TGTGCCTGGAGTGTACACGTGCCGGGACAGGGCTCACCCCTCCACTTT.

The CDR3 reads CAISETRDRGLGEQYF. The CDR3 DNA sequence: TGTGCCATCAGTGAAACCCGGGACAGGGGGCTGGGCGAGCAGTACTTC. The chain carries TRBV10-3 and TRBJ2-7; TRBD1 aligns across 12 bases. The V gene end was trimmed by 3 bases and the J gene end by 6 bases; junction bases not matched to a gene: 9. The germline V gene encodes CDR1 ENHRY and CDR2 SYGVKD. This CDR3 spans 16 amino acids.

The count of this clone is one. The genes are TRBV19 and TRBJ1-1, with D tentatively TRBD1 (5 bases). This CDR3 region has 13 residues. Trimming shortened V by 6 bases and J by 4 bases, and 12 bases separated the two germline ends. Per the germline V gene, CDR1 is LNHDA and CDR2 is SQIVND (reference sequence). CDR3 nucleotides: TGTGCCAGTAGCCTCGGGACTAGCACTGAAGCTTTCTTT. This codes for CASSLGTSTEAFF.

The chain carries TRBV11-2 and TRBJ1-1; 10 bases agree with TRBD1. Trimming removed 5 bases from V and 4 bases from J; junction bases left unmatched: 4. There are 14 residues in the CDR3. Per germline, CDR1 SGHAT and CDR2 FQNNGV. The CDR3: CASSPGQGSTEAFF. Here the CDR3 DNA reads TGTGCCAGCAGCCCGGGACAGGGGAGCACTGAAGCTTTCTTT.

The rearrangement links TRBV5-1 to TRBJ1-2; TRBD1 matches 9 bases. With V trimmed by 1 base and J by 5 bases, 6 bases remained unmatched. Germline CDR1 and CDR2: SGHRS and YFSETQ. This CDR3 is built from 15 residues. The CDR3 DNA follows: TGCGCCAGCAGCTTGACAGGGGGCGCTGGGTATGGCTACACCTTC. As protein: CASSLTGGAGYGYTF.

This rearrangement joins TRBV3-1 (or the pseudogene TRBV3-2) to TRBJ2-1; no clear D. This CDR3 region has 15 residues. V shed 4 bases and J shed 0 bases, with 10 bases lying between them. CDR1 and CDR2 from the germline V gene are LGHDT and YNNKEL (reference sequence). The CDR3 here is CASSLSDNSYNEQFF. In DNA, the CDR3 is TGTGCCAGCAGCCTCAGTGATAACTCCTACAATGAGCAGTTCTTC.

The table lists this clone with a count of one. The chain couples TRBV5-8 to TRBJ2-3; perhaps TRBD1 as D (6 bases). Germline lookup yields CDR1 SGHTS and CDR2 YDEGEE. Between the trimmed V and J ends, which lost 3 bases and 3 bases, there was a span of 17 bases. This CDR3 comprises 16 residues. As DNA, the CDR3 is TGTGCCAGCAGCTGGGCCCAGGGGAAAGGGACAGATACGCAGTATTTT. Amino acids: CASSWAQGKGTDTQYF.

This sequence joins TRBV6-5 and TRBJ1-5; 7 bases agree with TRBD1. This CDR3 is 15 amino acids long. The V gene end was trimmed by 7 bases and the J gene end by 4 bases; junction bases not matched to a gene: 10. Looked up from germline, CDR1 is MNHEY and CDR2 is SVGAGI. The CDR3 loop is CASTWDSRGNQPQHF. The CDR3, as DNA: TGTGCCAGCACCTGGGACAGTAGAGGAAATCAGCCCCAGCATTTT.

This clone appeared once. For the CDR3, the DNA is TGTGCCAGCAGTGAAGTCGGACAGGGCTATAGCGCCTACGAGCAGTACTTC. Protein sequence: CASSEVGQGYSAYEQYF. This rearrangement joins TRBV25-1 to TRBJ2-7, with 8 nucleotides matching TRBD1. Germline lookup yields CDR1 MGHDK and CDR2 SYGVNS. This CDR3 contains 17 residues. With 2 bases clipped from V and 2 bases from J, the junction kept 11 bases outside the gene matches.